The entry below gives a single T cell receptor (beta chain) sequence along with its context. Its antigen is not identified. The source of the sample is a study of long-term antiretroviral therapy in people with HIV. Deletions cut 7 bases from V and 6 bases from J, with 13 bases between. CDR3 size: 14 residues. The germline V gene has CDR1 MNHGY and CDR2 SVAAGI. General study points: Relative to transplant donor controls, diversity remained lower despite increasing after ART.

Version v3.0 of the immunoSEQ assay ran at survey level. Method: immunoSEQ multiplex PCR; TCRdb's copy keeps in-frame clones and lacks some. This table has roughly 28,000 clones, 75% to 90% appearing once. Source: unsorted PBMCs, taken 2.9 years after starting antiretroviral therapy. The chain employs TRBV6-9 and TRBJ1-6; TRBD1 might be the D (6 bases). The clonotype was recovered from a man between 45 and 60 years old with HIV. DNA of the CDR3: TGTGCCAGCACCAAAAGGGGGGCTAATTCACCCCTCCACTTT. Translation gives CASTKRGANSPLHF.